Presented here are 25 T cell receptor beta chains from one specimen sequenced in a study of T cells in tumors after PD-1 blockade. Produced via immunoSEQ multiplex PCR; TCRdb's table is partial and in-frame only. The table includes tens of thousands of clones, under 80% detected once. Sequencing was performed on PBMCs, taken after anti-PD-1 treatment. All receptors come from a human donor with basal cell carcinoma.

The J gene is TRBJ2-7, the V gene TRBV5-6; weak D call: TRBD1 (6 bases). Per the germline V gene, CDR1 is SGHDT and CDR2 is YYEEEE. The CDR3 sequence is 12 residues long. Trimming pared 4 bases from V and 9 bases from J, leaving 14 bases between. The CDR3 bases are TGTGCCAGCAGCCTAGGGACATCTAGGCAGTACTTC. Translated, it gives CASSLGTSRQYF.

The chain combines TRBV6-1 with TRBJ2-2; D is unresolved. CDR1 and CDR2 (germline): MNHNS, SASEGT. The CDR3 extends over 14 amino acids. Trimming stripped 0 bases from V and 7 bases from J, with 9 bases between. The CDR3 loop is CASSEAGGGGELFF. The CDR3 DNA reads TGTGCCAGCAGTGAAGCGGGCGGCGGCGGGGAGCTGTTTTTT.

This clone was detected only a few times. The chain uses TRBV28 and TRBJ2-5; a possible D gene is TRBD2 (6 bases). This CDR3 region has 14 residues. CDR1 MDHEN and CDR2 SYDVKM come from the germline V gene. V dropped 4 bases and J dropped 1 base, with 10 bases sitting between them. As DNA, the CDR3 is TGTGCCAGCAGTTGGCCGGGACTCCAAGAGACCCAGTACTTC. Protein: CASSWPGLQETQYF. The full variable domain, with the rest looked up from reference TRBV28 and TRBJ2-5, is DVKVTQSSRYLVKRTGEKVFLECVQDMDHENMFWYRQDPGLGLRLIYFSYDVKMKEKGDIPEGYSVSREKKERFSLILESASTNQTSMYLCASSWPGLQETQYFGPGTRLLVL.

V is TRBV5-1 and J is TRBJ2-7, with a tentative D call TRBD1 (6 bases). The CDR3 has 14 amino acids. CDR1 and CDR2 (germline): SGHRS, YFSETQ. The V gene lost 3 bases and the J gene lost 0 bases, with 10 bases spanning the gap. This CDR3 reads CASSYGQYSYEQYF. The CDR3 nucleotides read TGCGCCAGCAGCTACGGACAGTACTCCTACGAGCAGTACTTC.

The CDR3 bases are TGTGCCAGCAGACTGGACAGGGGGGCATATGGCTACACCTTC. This gives the protein CASRLDRGAYGYTF. The rearrangement uses TRBV2 and TRBJ1-2; TRBD1 agrees at 10 bases. The length of the CDR3 is 14 residues. Trimming removed 6 bases from V and 5 bases from J; junction bases left unmatched: 6. Germline V gene data show CDR1 as SNHLY and CDR2 as FYNNEI.

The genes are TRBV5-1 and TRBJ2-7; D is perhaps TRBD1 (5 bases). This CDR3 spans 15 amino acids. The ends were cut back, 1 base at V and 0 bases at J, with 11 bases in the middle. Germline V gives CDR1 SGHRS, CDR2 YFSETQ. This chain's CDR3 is CASSLMYRSSYEQYF. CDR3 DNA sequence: TGCGCCAGCAGCTTGATGTACAGGAGCTCCTACGAGCAGTACTTC.

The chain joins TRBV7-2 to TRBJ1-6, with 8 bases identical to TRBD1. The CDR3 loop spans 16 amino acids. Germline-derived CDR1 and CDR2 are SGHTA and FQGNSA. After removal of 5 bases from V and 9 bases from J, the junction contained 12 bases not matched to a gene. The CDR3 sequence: CASSTVDRGRGSPLHF. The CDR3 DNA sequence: TGTGCCAGCAGCACGGTCGACAGGGGACGGGGTTCACCCCTCCACTTT.

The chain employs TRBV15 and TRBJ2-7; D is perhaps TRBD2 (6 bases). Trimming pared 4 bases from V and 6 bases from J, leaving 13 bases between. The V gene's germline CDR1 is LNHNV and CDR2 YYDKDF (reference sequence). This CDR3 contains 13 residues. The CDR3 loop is CATSNPIGGEQYF. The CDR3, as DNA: TGTGCCACCAGCAACCCGATCGGGGGCGAGCAGTACTTC.

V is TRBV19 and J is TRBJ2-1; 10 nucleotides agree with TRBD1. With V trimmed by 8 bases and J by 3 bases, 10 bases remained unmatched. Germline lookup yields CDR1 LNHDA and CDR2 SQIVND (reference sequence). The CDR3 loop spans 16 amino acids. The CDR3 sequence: CASRGRGQGRYNEQFF. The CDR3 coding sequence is TGTGCCAGTCGAGGTCGGGGACAGGGGCGCTACAATGAGCAGTTCTTC.

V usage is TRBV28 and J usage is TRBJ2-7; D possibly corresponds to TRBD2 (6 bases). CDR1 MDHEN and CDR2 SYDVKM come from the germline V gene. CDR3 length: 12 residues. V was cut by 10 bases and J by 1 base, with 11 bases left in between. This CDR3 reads CATVADSYEQYF. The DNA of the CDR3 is TGTGCCACCGTAGCGGATTCCTACGAGCAGTACTTC.

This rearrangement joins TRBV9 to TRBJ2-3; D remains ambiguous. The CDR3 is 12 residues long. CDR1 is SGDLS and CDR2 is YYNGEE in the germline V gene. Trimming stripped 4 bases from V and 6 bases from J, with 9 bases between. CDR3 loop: CASSFLWDTQYF. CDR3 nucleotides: TGTGCCAGCAGCTTCCTTTGGGATACGCAGTATTTT.

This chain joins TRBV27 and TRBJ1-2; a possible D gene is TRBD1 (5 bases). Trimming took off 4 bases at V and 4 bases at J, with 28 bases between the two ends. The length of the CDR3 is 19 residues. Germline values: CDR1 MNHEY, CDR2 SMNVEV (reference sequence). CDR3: CASSSLGTALSEVGYGYTF. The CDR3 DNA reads TGTGCCAGCAGTTCCCTCGGGACGGCCTTATCAGAGGTCGGCTATGGCTACACCTTC.

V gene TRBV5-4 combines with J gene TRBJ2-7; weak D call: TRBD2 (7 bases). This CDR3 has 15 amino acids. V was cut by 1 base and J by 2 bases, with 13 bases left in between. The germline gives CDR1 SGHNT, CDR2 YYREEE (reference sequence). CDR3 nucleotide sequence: TGTGCCAGCAGCTTGTTGGGGGGGGCACCCTACGAGCAGTACTTC. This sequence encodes CASSLLGGAPYEQYF.

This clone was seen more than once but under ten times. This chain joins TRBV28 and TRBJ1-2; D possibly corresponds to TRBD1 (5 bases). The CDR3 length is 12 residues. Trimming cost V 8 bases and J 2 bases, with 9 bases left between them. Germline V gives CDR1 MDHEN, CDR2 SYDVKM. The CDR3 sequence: CASSEGNYGYTF. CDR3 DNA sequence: TGTGCCAGCTCGGAGGGGAACTATGGCTACACCTTC.

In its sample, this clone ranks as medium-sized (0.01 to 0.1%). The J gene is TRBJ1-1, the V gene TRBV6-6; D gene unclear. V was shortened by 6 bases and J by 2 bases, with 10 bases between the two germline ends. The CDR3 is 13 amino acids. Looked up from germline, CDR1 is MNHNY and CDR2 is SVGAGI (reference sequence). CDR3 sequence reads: CASRQDGNTEAFF. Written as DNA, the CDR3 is TGTGCCAGCAGGCAGGACGGAAACACTGAAGCTTTCTTT.

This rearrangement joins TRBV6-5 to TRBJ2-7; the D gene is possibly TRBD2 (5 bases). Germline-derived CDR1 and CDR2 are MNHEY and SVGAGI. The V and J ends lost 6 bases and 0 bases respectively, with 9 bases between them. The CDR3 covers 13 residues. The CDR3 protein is CASSRGSSYEQYF. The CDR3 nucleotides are TGTGCCAGCAGCCGGGGTAGCTCCTACGAGCAGTACTTC.

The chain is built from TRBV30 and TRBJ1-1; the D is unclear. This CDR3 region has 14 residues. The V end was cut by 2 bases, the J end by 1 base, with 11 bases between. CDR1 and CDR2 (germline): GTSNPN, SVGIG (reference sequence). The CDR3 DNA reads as TGTGCCTGGAGTAGGTGGGTGTGGAACACTGAAGCTTTCTTT. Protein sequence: CAWSRWVWNTEAFF.

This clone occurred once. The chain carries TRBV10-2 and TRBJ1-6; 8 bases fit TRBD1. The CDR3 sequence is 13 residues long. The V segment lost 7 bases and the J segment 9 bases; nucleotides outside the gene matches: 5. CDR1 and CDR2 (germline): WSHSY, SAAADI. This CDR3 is CASTLDRGSPLHF. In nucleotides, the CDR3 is TGCGCCAGCACCTTAGACAGGGGTTCACCCCTCCACTTT.

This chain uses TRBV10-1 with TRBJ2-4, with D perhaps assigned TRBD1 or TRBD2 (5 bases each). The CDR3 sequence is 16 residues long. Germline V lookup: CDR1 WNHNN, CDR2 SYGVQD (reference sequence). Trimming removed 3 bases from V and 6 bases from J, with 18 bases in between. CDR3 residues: CASSDSGTEDRNIQYF. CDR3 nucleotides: TGCGCCAGCAGTGACTCCGGGACCGAAGACAGAAACATTCAGTACTTC.

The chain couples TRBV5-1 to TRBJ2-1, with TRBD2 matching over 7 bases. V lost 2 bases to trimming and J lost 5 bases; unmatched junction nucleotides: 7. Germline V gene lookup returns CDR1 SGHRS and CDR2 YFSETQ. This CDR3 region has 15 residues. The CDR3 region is CASSFRGGLDNEQFF. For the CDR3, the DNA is TGCGCCAGCAGCTTTCGCGGGGGTTTGGACAATGAGCAGTTCTTC.

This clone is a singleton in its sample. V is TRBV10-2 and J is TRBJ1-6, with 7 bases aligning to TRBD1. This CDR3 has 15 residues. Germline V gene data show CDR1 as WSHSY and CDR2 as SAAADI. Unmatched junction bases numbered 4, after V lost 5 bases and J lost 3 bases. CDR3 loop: CASSTGDIYNSPLHF. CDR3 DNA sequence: TGCGCCAGCAGTACAGGGGACATCTATAATTCACCCCTCCACTTT.

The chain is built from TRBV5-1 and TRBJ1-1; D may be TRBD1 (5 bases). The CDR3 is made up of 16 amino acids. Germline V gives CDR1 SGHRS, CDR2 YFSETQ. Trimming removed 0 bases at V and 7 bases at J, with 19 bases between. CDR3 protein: CASSLAAGRVVDEAFF. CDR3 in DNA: TGCGCCAGCAGCTTGGCCGCGGGCAGGGTGGTAGATGAAGCTTTCTTT. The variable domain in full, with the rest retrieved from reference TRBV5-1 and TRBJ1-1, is KAGVTQTPRYLIKTRGQQVTLSCSPISGHRSVSWYQQTPGQGLQFLFEYFSETQRNKGNFPGRFSGRQFSNSRSEMNVSTLELGDSALYLCASSLAAGRVVDEAFFGQGTRLTVV.

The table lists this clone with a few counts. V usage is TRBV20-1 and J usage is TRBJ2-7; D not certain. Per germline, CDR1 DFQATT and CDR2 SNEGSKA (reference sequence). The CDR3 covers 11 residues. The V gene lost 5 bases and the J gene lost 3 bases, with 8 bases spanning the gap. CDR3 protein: CSAPNVYEQYF. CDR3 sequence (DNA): TGCAGTGCTCCGAACGTCTACGAGCAGTACTTC.

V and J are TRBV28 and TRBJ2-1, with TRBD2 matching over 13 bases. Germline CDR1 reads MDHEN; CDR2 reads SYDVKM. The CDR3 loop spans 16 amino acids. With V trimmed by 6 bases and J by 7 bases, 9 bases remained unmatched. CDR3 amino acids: CASSPGLAGRGNEQFF. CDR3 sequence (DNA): TGTGCCAGCAGCCCGGGACTAGCGGGGAGGGGGAATGAGCAGTTCTTC.

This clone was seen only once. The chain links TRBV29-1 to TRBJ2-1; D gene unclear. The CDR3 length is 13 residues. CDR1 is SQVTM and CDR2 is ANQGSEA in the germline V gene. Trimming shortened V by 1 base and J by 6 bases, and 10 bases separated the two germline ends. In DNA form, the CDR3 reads TGCAGCGTTGAAGGGTGGCGCTCCAATGAGCAGTTCTTC. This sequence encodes CSVEGWRSNEQFF.